The 11 T cell receptor beta chains below come from one sample, sequenced in a study of control samples from healthy donors and cancer patients. Clones were sequenced by immunoSEQ multiplex PCR, and TCRdb holds only the in-frame ones, with some missing. The table has 48,000 or so clones, more than 85% seen once. Sequenced sample: PBMCs. These TCRs come from a woman aged 50 to 65 with head and neck cancer.

The chain employs TRBV5-5 and TRBJ2-2; a possible D gene is TRBD1 (6 bases). Between the trimmed V and J ends, which lost 5 bases and 7 bases, there was a span of 15 bases. The CDR3 loop spans 14 amino acids. From germline, CDR1 is SGHKS and CDR2 YYEKEE (reference sequence). Here the CDR3 reads CASSGPGVGGELFF. DNA of the CDR3: TGTGCCAGCAGTGGGCCAGGGGTTGGCGGGGAGCTGTTTTTT.

This clone was seen only once. The genes are TRBV30 and TRBJ1-4, with TRBD1 matching over 8 bases. The CDR3 is 14 residues long. Trimming removed 6 bases from V and 6 bases from J; junction bases left unmatched: 9. Germline loops: CDR1 GTSNPN, CDR2 SVGIG (reference sequence). Written as DNA, the CDR3 is TGTGCCTGCCCGGACAGGGATTATCATGAAAAACTGTTTTTT. Its protein product is CACPDRDYHEKLFF.

The V gene is TRBV3-1 (or the pseudogene TRBV3-2), the J gene TRBJ1-1, with 10 positions matching TRBD1. V trimming: 4 bases; J trimming: 11 bases; junction bases outside the gene matches: 10. Germline lookup yields CDR1 LGHDT and CDR2 YNNKEL (reference sequence). This CDR3 has 14 residues. The CDR3, as DNA: TGTGCCAGCAGCCCCTCAGACAGGGGGCAGCGGGCTTTCTTT. Its protein product is CASSPSDRGQRAFF.

The CDR3 DNA reads TGTGCCAGCAGTCCGGGGGGGGCTGAAGCTTTCTTT. It encodes CASSPGGAEAFF. The V gene is TRBV6-2 or TRBV6-3, the J gene TRBJ1-1; TRBD1 is a possible D gene (5 bases). The CDR3 has 12 amino acids. The germline V gene encodes CDR1 MNHEY and CDR2 SVGEGT. V was trimmed by 5 bases and J by 6 bases, leaving 10 bases between them.

The chain joins TRBV12-2 to TRBJ1-4. TRBV12-2 is a documented pseudogene. The CDR3 runs 15 residues. The CDR3 nucleotides read TGTGCAAGTCGCTCCCGGAGTACTCTTAATGAAAAACTGTTTTTT. Translating it yields CASRSRSTLNEKLFF.

V is TRBV30 and J is TRBJ1-6, with D tentatively TRBD1 (6 bases). The CDR3 spans 14 residues. Trimming left V 1 base short and J 6 bases short, with 10 bases between. In germline, CDR1 is GTSNPN, CDR2 SVGIG (reference sequence). The CDR3 reads CAWSEGRGNSPLHF. The CDR3 coding sequence is TGTGCCTGGAGTGAGGGCAGGGGTAATTCACCCCTCCACTTT.

This clone was detected once. The chain joins TRBV19 to TRBJ2-7; a possible D gene is TRBD2 (5 bases). The V gene's germline CDR1 is LNHDA and CDR2 SQIVND (reference sequence). CDR3 length equals 13 residues. V was shortened by 7 bases and J by 1 base, with 11 bases between the two germline ends. This chain's CDR3 is CASKEGRSYEQYF. The CDR3 DNA sequence: TGTGCCAGTAAAGAGGGCCGATCCTACGAGCAGTACTTC.

The gene calls are TRBV9 and TRBJ2-7; D call uncertain. V lost 4 bases, J lost 3 bases, and 11 bases lay in between. In germline, CDR1 is SGDLS, CDR2 YYNGEE. The CDR3 has 13 residues. The CDR3 loop is CASSPGTGYEQYF. The CDR3 DNA sequence: TGTGCCAGCAGCCCCGGCACCGGCTACGAGCAGTACTTC. The full variable domain, with the rest looked up from reference TRBV9 and TRBJ2-7, is DSGVTQTPKHLITATGQRVTLRCSPRSGDLSVYWYQQSLDQGLQFLIQYYNGEERAKGNILERFSAQQFPDLHSELNLSSLELGDSALYFCASSPGTGYEQYFGPGTRLTVT.

The V gene is TRBV19, the J gene TRBJ2-1; possible D gene TRBD2, 5 bases. This CDR3 spans 15 amino acids. The V end was cut by 3 bases, the J end by 0 bases, with 9 bases between. The germline V gene has CDR1 LNHDA and CDR2 SQIVND (reference sequence). The DNA of the CDR3 is TGTGCCAGTAGTATGGGGAGCAGCTCCTACAATGAGCAGTTCTTC. As protein: CASSMGSSSYNEQFF.

This chain uses TRBV28 with TRBJ2-3; 9 nucleotides align to TRBD2. The V and J ends lost 4 bases and 2 bases, in that order; junction bases with no gene match: 10. The CDR3 length is 17 residues. CDR1 MDHEN and CDR2 SYDVKM come from the germline V gene. CDR3 residues: CASSSPREGGYTDTQYF. CDR3 DNA sequence: TGTGCCAGCAGTTCCCCGCGGGAGGGGGGATACACAGATACGCAGTATTTT.

V is TRBV7-9 and J is TRBJ2-5, with 10 bases aligning to TRBD1. The germline V gene encodes CDR1 SEHNR and CDR2 FQNEAQ (reference sequence). This CDR3 comprises 14 residues. The trim removed 2 bases at V and 7 bases at J, leaving 4 bases unmatched. CDR3 coding DNA: TGTGCCAGCAGCTTAAAGGGACAGGGGTCGACCCAGTACTTC. Translated: CASSLKGQGSTQYF.